This T cell receptor (beta chain) was retrieved from a study of OX40 agonist ivuxolimab in advanced cancers. Whole-study results and caveats: Expanded peripheral T cells had an undetermined antigen specificity.

Only in-frame clones appear in the TCRdb table, and some are missing; sequencing was by immunoSEQ multiplex PCR. Of about 78,000 clones in the sample, approximately 80% were seen once. Points on this clone: Its antigen is still unknown.

Blood draws occurred at baseline, cycle 4 day 1, and cycle 7 day 1. Germline CDR1 and CDR2: SGHDT and YYEEEE. The CDR3 loop spans 14 amino acids. The V and J ends lost 7 bases and 2 bases, in that order; junction bases with no gene match: 1. The rearrangement joins TRBV5-6 to TRBJ2-6, with 9 nucleotides matching TRBD1. This clonotype was sampled from an adult with an advanced solid tumor such as melanoma, head and neck, liver or kidney cancer. This material consisted of CD4+ or CD8+ T cells sorted from blood, taken in a trial of the OX40 agonist ivuxolimab. CDR3 loop: CASGDRAGANVLTF. CDR3 nucleotide sequence: TGTGCCAGCGGGGACAGGGCTGGGGCCAACGTCCTGACTTTC.